The 17 T cell receptor beta chains listed next were all sequenced from one sample in a study of identical twins. TCRdb re-derived calls from the 5' RACE reads in MiXCR, one entry per CDR3 protein. The sample shows about 300,000 distinct CDR3 sequences, about 12% of them seen only once. This same sample was also taken into another study, of yellow fever vaccine responses in identical twins.

What was sequenced was CD8+ T cells sorted from blood. These receptors all stem from a woman aged 18-29 years in good health.

This clonotype showed up just a few times. The genes are TRBV7-9 and TRBJ2-1; weak D call: TRBD2 (6 bases). Germline assignment: CDR1 SEHNR and CDR2 FQNEAQ (reference sequence). Trimming took off 7 bases at V and 8 bases at J, with 24 bases between the two ends. CDR3 length equals 16 residues. The CDR3 region is CASIIPDGRGDHEQFF. The CDR3 region has the DNA TGTGCCAGCATCATACCGGACGGGAGAGGTGACCATGAGCAGTTCTTC.

This clonotype was picked up many times. The chain joins TRBV12-3 or TRBV12-4 to TRBJ2-5, with D unclear. The CDR3 consists of 15 residues. Trimming left V 2 bases short and J 1 base short, with 11 bases between. The chain's CDR3 is CASSLLYYSQETQYF. The CDR3 bases are TGTGCCAGCAGTTTACTCTACTACAGCCAAGAGACCCAGTACTTC.

This clonotype was recorded a few times. This chain links TRBV20-1 with TRBJ2-1, with 16 nucleotides matching TRBD2. J lost 7 bases, V lost 5 bases, and 11 bases had no gene match. CDR1 DFQATT and CDR2 SNEGSKA come from the germline V gene (reference sequence). This CDR3 has 17 amino acids. The CDR3 loop is CSASGLAGGPFPNEQFF. In DNA form, the CDR3 reads TGCAGTGCTTCGGGACTAGCGGGAGGGCCTTTCCCGAATGAGCAGTTCTTC.

V usage is TRBV11-2 and J usage is TRBJ2-7; 7 bases line up with TRBD1. Germline V lookup: CDR1 SGHAT, CDR2 FQNNGV. The CDR3 has 15 residues. Trimming took 5 bases from V and 0 from J; bases not matched to a gene: 7. Written as DNA, the CDR3 is TGTGCCAGCAGCCCCACGACAGGGAGCTCCTACGAGCAGTACTTC. Translating it yields CASSPTTGSSYEQYF.

This clonotype was counted only a few times. V gene TRBV12-3 or TRBV12-4 combines with J gene TRBJ1-2; D is unclear. The CDR3 has 11 residues. Trimming removed 6 bases from V and 7 bases from J, with 9 bases in between. CDR3 coding DNA: TGTGCCAGCAGCCATGACGTTGGCTACACCTTC. It yields the protein CASSHDVGYTF.

This chain connects TRBV4-1 to TRBJ2-7; maybe TRBD2 (6 bases). This CDR3 has 15 residues. Trimming removed 3 bases at V and 6 bases at J, with 18 bases between. Per the germline V gene, CDR1 is MGHRA and CDR2 is YSYEKL. The CDR3: CASSHPGDGSREQYF. CDR3 nucleotides: TGCGCCAGCAGCCATCCCGGGGACGGGAGTCGCGAGCAGTACTTC.

In this sample, this clonotype turned up a few times. The chain employs TRBV5-8 and TRBJ2-7; D might be TRBD2 (5 bases). Between the trimmed V and J ends, which lost 7 bases and 1 base, there was a span of 15 bases. This CDR3 has 14 residues. The germline V gene encodes CDR1 SGHTS and CDR2 YDEGEE. The CDR3 nucleotides are TGTGCCAGCCCCTTCGTCGGGGTATCCTACGAGCAGTACTTC. Residues: CASPFVGVSYEQYF.

The gene calls are TRBV27 and TRBJ1-2, with D unresolved. This CDR3 is built from 13 residues. Trimming shortened V by 5 bases and J by 4 bases, and 11 bases separated the two germline ends. CDR1 is MNHEY and CDR2 is SMNVEV in the germline V gene (reference sequence). Here the CDR3 DNA reads TGTGCCAGCAGTCCGGGGATTTTCTATGGCTACACCTTC. It encodes CASSPGIFYGYTF.

Notes on this clonotype: This may be a read error, as it is one base from a much larger clone. Since no conserved phenylalanine or tryptophan closes the CDR3, a read error is the likely cause. The chain combines TRBV29-1 with TRBJ1-1; D is unresolved. V lost 6 bases, J lost 5 bases, and 10 bases lay in between. This CDR3 comprises 11 residues. Germline lookup yields CDR1 SQVTM and CDR2 ANQGSEA. CDR3 protein: CSVPYRTEAFY. CDR3 bases: TGCAGCGTCCCCTATAGGACTGAAGCTTTCTAT.

This clonotype was observed a few times. The chain combines TRBV3-1 with TRBJ2-5, with TRBD2 identical over 9 bases. The CDR3 is 15 residues long. Germline assignment: CDR1 LGHDT and CDR2 YNNKEL (reference sequence). V trimming: 4 bases; J trimming: 2 bases; junction bases outside the gene matches: 5. Written as DNA, the CDR3 is TGTGCCAGCAGCCGTGGACTAGCGACACAAGAGACCCAGTACTTC. Translating gives CASSRGLATQETQYF.

V and J are TRBV15 and TRBJ1-6, with TRBD1 identical over 9 bases. V trimming: 1 base; J trimming: 19 bases; junction bases outside the gene matches: 5. Germline CDR1 and CDR2: LNHNV and YYDKDF (reference sequence). The CDR3 covers 12 residues. CDR3 amino acids: CATSRGRDRVHF. CDR3 in DNA: TGTGCCACCAGCAGAGGCCGGGACAGGGTACACTTT.

The rearrangement uses TRBV11-1 and TRBJ2-7; the D gene is possibly TRBD2 (5 bases). The CDR3 runs 17 residues. V was clipped by 2 bases and J by 0 bases, with 17 bases between them. Germline CDR1 is SGHAT and CDR2 is FQDESV (reference sequence). The DNA for the CDR3 is TGTGCCAGCAGCTTATCTTCTTTCGGACTCTCCTCCTACGAGCAGTACTTC. The encoded protein is CASSLSSFGLSSYEQYF.

This clonotype was recorded many times. The chain uses TRBV12-3 or TRBV12-4 and TRBJ1-1; the D is unclear. CDR3 length: 14 residues. Trimming cost V 1 base and J 0 bases, with 6 bases left between them. The CDR3 reads CASSLGLMNTEAFF. The CDR3 DNA reads as TGTGCCAGCAGTTTAGGATTGATGAACACTGAAGCTTTCTTT.

This clonotype was recorded a few times. This chain uses TRBV15 with TRBJ2-7; possibly TRBD1 or TRBD2 for D (5 bases each). The CDR3 runs to 13 residues. CDR1 LNHNV and CDR2 YYDKDF come from the germline V gene (reference sequence). Trimming removed 4 bases from V and 3 bases from J, with 10 bases in between. CDR3 residues: CATSTADNYEQYV. The CDR3, as DNA: TGTGCCACCAGCACAGCGGACAACTACGAGCAGTACGTC.

This clonotype was seen only a few times. The chain employs TRBV9 and TRBJ2-2; 12 nucleotides agree with TRBD2. The CDR3 loop spans 17 amino acids. V lost 4 bases to trimming and J lost 0 bases; unmatched junction nucleotides: 4. CDR1 and CDR2 (germline): SGDLS, YYNGEE. Here the CDR3 reads CASSLRLAGANTGELFF. The CDR3 region has the DNA TGTGCCAGCAGCTTAAGACTAGCGGGGGCGAACACCGGGGAGCTGTTTTTT.

A word on this clonotype: A much more abundant neighbour one base away suggests this may be a read error. This chain uses TRBV20-1 with TRBJ2-1; 8 bases fit TRBD2. CDR3 length equals 13 residues. Unmatched junction bases numbered 5, after V lost 5 bases and J lost 5 bases. Germline CDR1 is DFQATT and CDR2 is SNEGSKA (reference sequence). In DNA, the CDR3 is TGCAGTGCTCAGCGGGAGATCAACAATGAGCAGTTCTTC. Translated: CSAQREINNEQFF.

This clonotype was detected a few times. V and J are TRBV20-1 and TRBJ1-4; the D gene is possibly TRBD1 (5 bases). V lost 0 bases to trimming and J lost 8 bases, with 22 bases between them. CDR1 is DFQATT and CDR2 is SNEGSKA in the germline V gene (reference sequence). The CDR3 contains 17 residues. The CDR3: CSARDFGDANWGEKLFF. The CDR3 nucleotides are TGCAGTGCTAGAGATTTTGGGGACGCCAACTGGGGGGAAAAACTGTTTTTT.